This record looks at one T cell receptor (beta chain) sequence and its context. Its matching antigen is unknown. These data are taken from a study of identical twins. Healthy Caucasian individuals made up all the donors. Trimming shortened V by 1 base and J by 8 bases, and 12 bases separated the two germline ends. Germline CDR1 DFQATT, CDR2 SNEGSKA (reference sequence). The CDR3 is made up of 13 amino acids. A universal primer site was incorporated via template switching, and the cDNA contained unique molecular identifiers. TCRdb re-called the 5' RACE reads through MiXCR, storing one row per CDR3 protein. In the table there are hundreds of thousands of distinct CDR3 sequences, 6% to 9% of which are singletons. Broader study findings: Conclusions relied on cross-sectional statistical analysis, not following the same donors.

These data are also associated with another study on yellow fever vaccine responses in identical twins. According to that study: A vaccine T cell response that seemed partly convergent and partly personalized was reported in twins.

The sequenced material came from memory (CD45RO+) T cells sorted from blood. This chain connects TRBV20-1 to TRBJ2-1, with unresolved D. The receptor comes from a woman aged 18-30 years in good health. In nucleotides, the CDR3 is TGCAGTGCTAGAGGCAGTTTAGCTGATGAGCAGTTCTTC. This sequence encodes CSARGSLADEQFF.